A selection of T cell receptor beta chains follows, all from one sample in a study of graft-versus-host responses after intestinal transplantation. Sequencing was performed with immunoSEQ multiplex PCR; in TCRdb, only in-frame clones are kept and a portion is missing. The data contain about 23,000 clones, around nine tenths of them singletons. The material was PBMCs, obtained 39 to 40 days after intestinal transplant. Receptors were obtained from a human patient who received an intestinal transplant, so some T cells may come from the graft donor. The CDR3 runs from the conserved cysteine through the conserved F or W. A D gene is named only where the DNA matches it firmly. Expanded clones get a size class; other rows say once, few or many, or leave the size out.

d_call	j_call	v_call	clone_size	cdr3_aa	cdr3_nt
TRBD2	TRBJ2-7	TRBV28	-	CASSLTTSGPYEQYF	TGTGCCAGCAGTTTAACGACTAGCGGCCCCTACGAGCAGTACTTC
TRBD2	TRBJ2-1	TRBV10-2	-	CASSYPLAGGLDNEQFF	TGCGCCAGCAGTTACCCGCTAGCGGGCGGTCTGGACAATGAGCAGTTCTTC
-	TRBJ2-5	TRBV5-1	-	CASSREETQYF	TGCGCCAGCAGCCGAGAAGAGACCCAGTACTTC
-	TRBJ2-6	TRBV6-4	-	CASSDDSSGANVLTF	TGTGCCAGCAGTGACGACAGCTCTGGGGCCAACGTCCTGACTTTC
-	TRBJ1-5	TRBV6-5	-	CASSYSQGVQPQHF	TGTGCCAGCAGTTACTCGCAGGGCGTTCAGCCCCAGCATTTT
TRBD2	TRBJ2-1	TRBV9	once	CASSVEISGRAAEQFF	TGTGCCAGCAGCGTAGAAATTAGCGGGAGGGCCGCTGAGCAGTTCTTC
TRBD2	TRBJ2-1	TRBV5-6	-	CASSRSLAGWYNEQFF	TGTGCCAGCAGTCGTTCCCTAGCGGGATGGTACAATGAGCAGTTCTTC
TRBD1	TRBJ2-7	TRBV6-5	-	CASSYSLGQGLYEQYF	TGTGCCAGCAGTTACTCGCTCGGACAGGGGTTGTACGAGCAGTACTTC
-	TRBJ1-2	TRBV14	-	CASSQGVNRAYGYTF	TGTGCCAGCAGCCAAGGAGTCAACAGGGCTTATGGCTACACCTTC
TRBD2	TRBJ2-1	TRBV5-8	-	CASSLIAGRVYNEQFF	TGTGCCAGCAGCTTAATAGCGGGAAGAGTCTACAATGAGCAGTTCTTC
-	TRBJ1-2	TRBV19	-	CASSIVPGQGHYGYTF	TGTGCCAGTAGTATAGTCCCGGGACAAGGTCACTATGGCTACACCTTC
TRBD1	TRBJ1-5	TRBV13	-	CASSLFSGTGNQPQHF	TGTGCCAGCAGCTTATTCTCCGGGACAGGCAATCAGCCCCAGCATTTT
-	TRBJ2-7	TRBV28	-	CASRFDGKFGEQYF	TGTGCCAGCAGATTCGATGGGAAGTTCGGCGAGCAGTACTTC
-	TRBJ1-1	TRBV10-3	few	CAISEARTAFF	TGTGCCATCAGTGAAGCAAGAACAGCTTTCTTT
TRBD2	TRBJ2-3	TRBV10-1	-	CASSESLAGVTDTQYF	TGCGCCAGCAGTGAGTCACTAGCGGGAGTGACAGATACGCAGTATTTT
TRBD1	TRBJ1-2	TRBV5-4	-	CASSIRQGADGYTF	TGTGCCAGCAGCATACGACAGGGGGCGGATGGCTACACCTTC
TRBD1	TRBJ2-7	TRBV4-1	-	CASSQGTGYEQYF	TGCGCCAGCAGCCAGGGGACAGGGTACGAGCAGTACTTC
TRBD2	TRBJ2-2	TRBV5-4	-	CASSLSGRATGELFF	TGTGCCAGCAGTCTAAGCGGGAGGGCCACCGGGGAGCTGTTTTTT
-	TRBJ1-2	TRBV28	once	CASSPRYIPSYGYTF	TGTGCCAGCAGTCCGAGATACATTCCCTCCTATGGCTACACCTTC
-	TRBJ1-4	TRBV6-6	-	CASSSYRFRWEKLFF	TGTGCCAGCAGTTCGTATAGATTCAGGTGGGAAAAACTGTTTTTT